Listed below are T cell receptor beta chains from one sample, sequenced in a study of memory CD4+ T cells and cytomegalovirus serostatus. Assay used: immunoSEQ multiplex PCR; TCRdb lists only in-frame clones, some missing. The data show approximately 42,000 clones, with approximately 81% seen just once and 0.9% to 1.2% held by the top ten. The sample taken for sequencing was memory CD4+ T cells from blood. These receptors were collected from an adult in good health and CMV-seronegative. Each CDR3 is given with its conserved first and last residue. Not all rows give a size; the values are once, few, many and, for expanded clones, a class.

V gene: TRBV7-2
J gene: TRBJ1-5
clone size: -
CDR3 protein: CASSLSGGRSNQPQHF

V gene: TRBV2
J gene: TRBJ2-2
clone size: few
CDR3 protein: CASSDENTGELFF

V gene: TRBV11-1
J gene: TRBJ2-7
clone size: few
CDR3 protein: CASSPRFHYEQYF

V gene: TRBV4-3
J gene: TRBJ2-3
clone size: -
CDR3 protein: CASSQGGLSTDTQYF

V gene: TRBV19
J gene: TRBJ2-1
clone size: -
CDR3 protein: CASSIDGRADEQFF

V gene: TRBV10-3
J gene: TRBJ2-3
clone size: -
CDR3 protein: CAISEASGRTDTQYF

V gene: TRBV6-5
J gene: TRBJ2-7
clone size: -
CDR3 protein: CASSRSRGDYEQYF

V gene: TRBV5-4
J gene: TRBJ2-3
clone size: -
CDR3 protein: CASSLDSRGLTDTQYF

V gene: TRBV2
J gene: TRBJ1-1
clone size: -
CDR3 protein: CASTWTVNTEAFF

V gene: TRBV4-2
J gene: TRBJ1-3
clone size: -
CDR3 protein: CASSQEWLYGNTIYF

V gene: TRBV7-6
J gene: TRBJ1-1
clone size: -
CDR3 protein: CASSLRPAAASTSAFF

V gene: TRBV11-2
J gene: TRBJ2-7
clone size: -
CDR3 protein: CASSFASGSYEQYF

V gene: TRBV20-1
J gene: TRBJ2-1
clone size: -
CDR3 protein: CSAGGLNEQFF

V gene: TRBV11-3
J gene: TRBJ2-2
clone size: -
CDR3 protein: CASSLEEGLAYTGELFF

V gene: TRBV11-3
J gene: TRBJ2-2
clone size: few
CDR3 protein: CASSLAGVAGELFF

V gene: TRBV5-6
J gene: TRBJ2-5
clone size: -
CDR3 protein: CASSFGPRQETQYF

V gene: TRBV6-1
J gene: TRBJ2-1
clone size: -
CDR3 protein: CASSEAFGRAYNEQFF

V gene: TRBV4-3
J gene: TRBJ2-3
clone size: -
CDR3 protein: CASSQIRSGRGDTQYF

V gene: TRBV5-1
J gene: TRBJ1-6
clone size: once
CDR3 protein: CASSLSGRERSPLHF

V gene: TRBV30
J gene: TRBJ2-1
clone size: -
CDR3 protein: CAWTLKLSYNEQFF

V gene: TRBV28
J gene: TRBJ2-2
clone size: -
CDR3 protein: CASSLFPSQNTGELFF

V gene: TRBV5-8
J gene: TRBJ1-5
clone size: -
CDR3 protein: CASSLATQGRFQPQHF

V gene: TRBV6-5
J gene: TRBJ1-1
clone size: -
CDR3 protein: CASTDLGTEAFF

V gene: TRBV4-1
J gene: TRBJ2-2
clone size: -
CDR3 protein: CASSSPATSKTGELFF

V gene: TRBV7-2
J gene: TRBJ1-2
clone size: -
CDR3 protein: CASSFRGRDYGYTF

V gene: TRBV4-1
J gene: TRBJ1-2
clone size: -
CDR3 protein: CASSQVPGVSYGYTF

V gene: TRBV18
J gene: TRBJ1-5
clone size: few
CDR3 protein: CASSPGQGFVNQPQHF

V gene: TRBV4-2
J gene: TRBJ1-1
clone size: -
CDR3 protein: CASSQEGGYTEAFF

V gene: TRBV19
J gene: TRBJ2-2
clone size: -
CDR3 protein: CASSIKTGGRTGELFF

V gene: TRBV29-1
J gene: TRBJ2-3
clone size: -
CDR3 protein: CSVLRGADTQYF

V gene: TRBV4-1
J gene: TRBJ2-5
clone size: once
CDR3 protein: CASSPGLAGDETQYF

V gene: TRBV29-1
J gene: TRBJ1-2
clone size: -
CDR3 protein: CSVETGEGYTF

V gene: TRBV18
J gene: TRBJ2-5
clone size: -
CDR3 protein: CASSPRGVTGGETQYF

V gene: TRBV2
J gene: TRBJ1-2
clone size: -
CDR3 protein: CASRGQGPGGYTF

V gene: TRBV5-6
J gene: TRBJ2-7
clone size: -
CDR3 protein: CASSLLRDRPYF

V gene: TRBV7-2
J gene: TRBJ2-7
clone size: -
CDR3 protein: CASSRKETGSHEQYF

V gene: TRBV9
J gene: TRBJ2-1
clone size: -
CDR3 protein: CASSPLSGTGNEQFF

V gene: TRBV11-3
J gene: TRBJ2-3
clone size: -
CDR3 protein: CASGTSTGGADTQYF

V gene: TRBV19
J gene: TRBJ1-1
clone size: -
CDR3 protein: CASNPQGRVNTEAFF

V gene: TRBV11-3
J gene: TRBJ2-5
clone size: -
CDR3 protein: CASSSTGVQETQYF

V gene: TRBV6-6
J gene: TRBJ1-3
clone size: -
CDR3 protein: CASSSSEGAHTIYF

V gene: TRBV9
J gene: TRBJ2-1
clone size: -
CDR3 protein: CASSGDSGSYNEQFF

V gene: TRBV7-9
J gene: TRBJ2-3
clone size: -
CDR3 protein: CASSLTLSTDTQYF

V gene: TRBV5-6
J gene: TRBJ2-6
clone size: -
CDR3 protein: CASSLMGPGANVLTF

V gene: TRBV11-2
J gene: TRBJ1-2
clone size: medium-sized
CDR3 protein: CASSLVEGWNYGYTF

V gene: TRBV25-1
J gene: TRBJ1-2
clone size: -
CDR3 protein: CASSDRGRADYGYTF

V gene: TRBV7-2
J gene: TRBJ1-2
clone size: few
CDR3 protein: CASSLDTVGYTF

V gene: TRBV10-3
J gene: TRBJ2-3
clone size: -
CDR3 protein: CAISAGTSGIPDTQYF